Here is one TCR beta chain with its context. Its antigen is not identified. The PCR used 60 Vbeta and 13 Jbeta primers. The repertoire was sequenced with immunoSEQ multiplex PCR; TCRdb's copy has only in-frame clones and lacks some. Counted here are about 180,000 clones, 79% occurring once; the ten biggest clones make up 0.69%. Germline CDR1 is LNHDA and CDR2 is SQIVND (reference sequence). J was trimmed by 4 bases and V by 5 bases; bases with no gene match: 8. The CDR3 is 16 amino acids. The data were obtained in a study of cytomegalovirus exposure and HLA in healthy donors. Study as a whole: An early release of data contained approximately 85 million unique TCRs, which came from HLA-typed donors. Study-wide results and caveats: Cytomegalovirus-associated status was assigned to 164 TCR beta chains. For most TCR sequences rarity was the rule, although some public TCRs occurred in many donors. Later on, a genetic analysis was performed. It linked a missense variant in DCLRE1C with V- and J-gene trimming of TCR beta.

The V and J genes are TRBV19 and TRBJ2-1, with 10 bases aligning to TRBD1. Source material: PBMCs. This sequence was found in a woman aged 40 to 49 in good health and CMV-seronegative. Here the CDR3 reads CASSPGGTGAYNEQFF. DNA for the CDR3: TGTGCCAGTAGTCCTGGGGGGACAGGGGCTTACAATGAGCAGTTCTTC.